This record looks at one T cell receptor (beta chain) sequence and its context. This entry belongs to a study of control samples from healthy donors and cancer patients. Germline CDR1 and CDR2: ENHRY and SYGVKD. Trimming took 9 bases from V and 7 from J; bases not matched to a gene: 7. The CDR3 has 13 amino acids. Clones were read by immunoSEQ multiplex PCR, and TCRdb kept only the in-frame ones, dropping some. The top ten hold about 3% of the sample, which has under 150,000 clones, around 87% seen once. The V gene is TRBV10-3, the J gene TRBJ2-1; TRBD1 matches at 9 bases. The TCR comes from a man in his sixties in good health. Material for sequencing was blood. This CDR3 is CAIEGTGLNEQFF. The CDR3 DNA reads TGTGCCATTGAAGGGACAGGGTTGAATGAGCAGTTCTTC.